These 5 T cell receptor beta chains were all obtained from the same sample, sequenced in a study of cytomegalovirus exposure and HLA in healthy donors. With 60 Vbeta and 13 Jbeta primers, the PCR was carried out. Clones were read by immunoSEQ multiplex PCR, and TCRdb kept only the in-frame ones, dropping some. The sample lists around 160,000 clones, over 75% occurring once. Source material: PBMCs. These receptors were obtained from a human donor in good health.

This clone was counted a single time. The chain recombines TRBV6-1 with TRBJ1-4; 7 bases are a match to TRBD1. This CDR3 contains 14 residues. Per the germline V gene, CDR1 is MNHNS and CDR2 is SASEGT. J was trimmed by 8 bases and V by 4 bases; bases with no gene match: 7. The DNA for the CDR3 is TGTGCCAGCAGTGTGACAGGGTATCGGGAAAAACTGTTTTTT. It codes for CASSVTGYREKLFF.

On this clone itself: The same CDR3 also results from other DNA sequences found in this sample. The chain has TRBV9 and TRBJ1-2; D might be TRBD1 (6 bases). The V end lost 0 bases, the J end lost 2 bases, and 8 bases lay between the germline ends. This CDR3 is 14 amino acids long. Germline-derived CDR1 and CDR2 are SGDLS and YYNGEE. The CDR3 DNA sequence: TGTGCCAGCAGCGTAGGTGGGGGCAACTATGGCTACACCTTC. Amino acids: CASSVGGGNYGYTF.

This rearrangement joins TRBV5-6 to TRBJ2-1, with 15 bases lining up with TRBD2. CDR3 size: 17 residues. With V trimmed by 0 bases and J by 7 bases, 5 bases remained unmatched. Germline CDR1 and CDR2: SGHDT and YYEEEE. CDR3 sequence (DNA): TGTGCCAGCAGCTTGGGCCCTGGGACTAGCGGGGGGAATGAGCAGTTCTTC. Its translation: CASSLGPGTSGGNEQFF.

The CDR3 loop reads CSVSRDRANYGYTF. The CDR3 nucleotides read TGCAGCGTTTCCCGGGACAGAGCTAACTATGGCTACACCTTC. V is TRBV29-1 and J is TRBJ1-2; TRBD1 matches 7 bases. CDR3 size: 14 residues. The ends lost 5 bases at V and 0 bases at J; junction bases unmatched: 6. The germline V gene encodes CDR1 SQVTM and CDR2 ANQGSEA.

The sample holds a few counts of this clone. J is TRBJ1-5 and V is TRBV6-5; D is possibly TRBD1 (5 bases). CDR3 size: 15 residues. The V gene lost 6 bases and the J gene lost 1 base, with 13 bases spanning the gap. Germline CDR1 and CDR2: MNHEY and SVGAGI. CDR3 in amino acids: CASRRDARSNQPQHF. Written as DNA, the CDR3 is TGTGCCAGCAGGCGGGACGCCCGAAGCAATCAGCCCCAGCATTTT.